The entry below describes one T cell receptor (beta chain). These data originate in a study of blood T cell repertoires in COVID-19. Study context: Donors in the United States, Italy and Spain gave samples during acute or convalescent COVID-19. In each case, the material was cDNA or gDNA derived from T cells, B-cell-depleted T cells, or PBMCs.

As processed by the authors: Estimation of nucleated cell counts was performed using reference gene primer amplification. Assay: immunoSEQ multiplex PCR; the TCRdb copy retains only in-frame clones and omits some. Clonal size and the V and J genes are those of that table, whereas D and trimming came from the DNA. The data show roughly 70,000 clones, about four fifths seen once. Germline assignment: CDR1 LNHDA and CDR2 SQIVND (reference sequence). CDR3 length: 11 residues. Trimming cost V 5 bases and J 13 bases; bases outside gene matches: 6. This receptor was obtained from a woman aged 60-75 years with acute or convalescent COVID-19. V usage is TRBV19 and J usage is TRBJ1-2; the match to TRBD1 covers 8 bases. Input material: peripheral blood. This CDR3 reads CASSAGQEFTF. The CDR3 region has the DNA TGTGCCAGTAGTGCGGGACAGGAGTTCACCTTC.